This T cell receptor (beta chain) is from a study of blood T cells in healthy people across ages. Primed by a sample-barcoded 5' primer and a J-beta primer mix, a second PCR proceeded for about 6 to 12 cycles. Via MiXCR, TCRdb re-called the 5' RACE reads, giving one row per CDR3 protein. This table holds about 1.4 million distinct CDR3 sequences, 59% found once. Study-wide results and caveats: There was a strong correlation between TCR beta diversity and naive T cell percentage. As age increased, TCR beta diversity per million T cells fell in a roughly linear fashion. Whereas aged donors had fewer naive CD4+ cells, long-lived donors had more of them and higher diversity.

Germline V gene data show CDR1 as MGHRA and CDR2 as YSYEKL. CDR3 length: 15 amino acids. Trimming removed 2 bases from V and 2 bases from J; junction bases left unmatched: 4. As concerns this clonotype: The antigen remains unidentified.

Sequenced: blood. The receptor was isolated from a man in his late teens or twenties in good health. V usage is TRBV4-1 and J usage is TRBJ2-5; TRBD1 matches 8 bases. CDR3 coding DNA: TGCGCCAGCAGCCAAATAAACAGGGGGCAAGAGACCCAGTACTTC. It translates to CASSQINRGQETQYF.